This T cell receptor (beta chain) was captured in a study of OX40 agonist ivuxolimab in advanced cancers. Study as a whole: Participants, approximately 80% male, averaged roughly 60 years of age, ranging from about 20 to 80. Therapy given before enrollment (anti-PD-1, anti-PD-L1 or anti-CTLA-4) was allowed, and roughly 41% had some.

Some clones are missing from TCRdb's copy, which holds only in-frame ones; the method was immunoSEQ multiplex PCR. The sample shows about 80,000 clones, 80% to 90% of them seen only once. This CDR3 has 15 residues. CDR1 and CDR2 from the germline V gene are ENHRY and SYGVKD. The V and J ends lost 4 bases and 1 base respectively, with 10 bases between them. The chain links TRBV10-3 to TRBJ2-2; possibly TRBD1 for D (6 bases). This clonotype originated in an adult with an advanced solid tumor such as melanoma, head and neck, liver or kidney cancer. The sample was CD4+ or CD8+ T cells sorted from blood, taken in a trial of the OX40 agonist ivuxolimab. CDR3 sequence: CAISGGQVNTGELFF. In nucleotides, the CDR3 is TGTGCCATCAGTGGGGGGCAGGTGAACACCGGGGAGCTGTTTTTT.